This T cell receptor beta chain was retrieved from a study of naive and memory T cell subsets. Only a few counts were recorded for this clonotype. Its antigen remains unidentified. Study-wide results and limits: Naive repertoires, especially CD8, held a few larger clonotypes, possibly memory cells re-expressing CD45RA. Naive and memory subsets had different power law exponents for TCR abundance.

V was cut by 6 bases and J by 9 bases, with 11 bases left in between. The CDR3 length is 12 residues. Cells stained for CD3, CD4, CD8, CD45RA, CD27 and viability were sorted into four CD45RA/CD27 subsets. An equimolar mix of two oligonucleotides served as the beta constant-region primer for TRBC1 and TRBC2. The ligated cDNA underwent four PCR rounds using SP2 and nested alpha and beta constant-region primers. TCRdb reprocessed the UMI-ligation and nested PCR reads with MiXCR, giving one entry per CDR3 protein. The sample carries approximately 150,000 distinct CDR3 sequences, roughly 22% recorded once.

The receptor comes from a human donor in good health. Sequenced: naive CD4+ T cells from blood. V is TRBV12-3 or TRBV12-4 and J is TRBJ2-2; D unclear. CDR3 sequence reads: CASSPLRRELFF. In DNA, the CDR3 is TGTGCCAGCAGCCCCTTGAGGAGGGAGCTGTTTTTT.